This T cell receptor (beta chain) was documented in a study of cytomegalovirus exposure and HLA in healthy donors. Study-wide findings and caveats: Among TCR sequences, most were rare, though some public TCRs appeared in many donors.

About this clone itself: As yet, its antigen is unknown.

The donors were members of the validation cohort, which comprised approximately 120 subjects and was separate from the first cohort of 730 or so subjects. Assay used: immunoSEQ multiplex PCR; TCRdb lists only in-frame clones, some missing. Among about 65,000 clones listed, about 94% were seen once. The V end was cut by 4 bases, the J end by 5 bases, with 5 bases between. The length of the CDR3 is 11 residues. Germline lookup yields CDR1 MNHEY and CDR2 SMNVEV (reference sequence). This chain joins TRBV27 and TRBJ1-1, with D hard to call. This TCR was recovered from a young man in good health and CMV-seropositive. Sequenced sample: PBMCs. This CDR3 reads CASSSYTEAFF. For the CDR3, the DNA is TGTGCCAGCAGTTCGTATACTGAAGCTTTCTTT.